The clone carrying this T cell receptor (beta chain) showed up just a few times. These data belong to a study of T-cell memory formation after mild COVID-19. One entry per CDR3 protein, called by TCRdb with MiXCR from the 5' RACE reads. Here the sample spans more than 70,000 distinct CDR3 sequences, 11% to 15% being singletons. Trimming took off 6 bases at V and 4 bases at J, with 12 bases between the two ends. The CDR3 totals 14 residues. The sample comprised PBMCs or a T cell subset sorted from them (not recorded which). The chain recombines TRBV12-3 or TRBV12-4 with TRBJ2-2, with no clear D. This sequence was found in an adult woman who had mild COVID-19 (a few samples of this study predate the infection). Cell type and time point are not known. In nucleotides, the CDR3 is TGTGCCAGCAGCCCCCCGGGTCTCACCGGGGAGCTGTTTTTT. Protein product: CASSPPGLTGELFF.